This is a list of T cell receptor beta chains from one sample in a study of radiotherapy plus CTLA-4 blockade in lung cancer. Assay: immunoSEQ multiplex PCR; the TCRdb copy retains only in-frame clones and omits some. The sample shows roughly 59,000 clones, approximately 65% of them seen only once. Sequenced material: peripheral blood, taken from a patient treated with radiotherapy plus ipilimumab. Receptor source: a human donor with non-small cell lung cancer whose response to radiotherapy plus ipilimumab could not be evaluated. Each CDR3 is given with its conserved first and last residue. D genes are given only for firm matches. Part of the rows lack a size; the others show once, few, many or a class for expanded clones.

CDR3,DNA,J,V,size,D
CASRIPPGGTTNEKLFF,TGTGCCAGCAGGATCCCTCCAGGGGGCACGACTAATGAAAAACTGTTTTTT,TRBJ1-4,TRBV2,many,TRBD1
CASSQSSGGIYQETQYF,TGTGCCAGTAGTCAGTCTAGCGGGGGGATTTATCAAGAGACCCAGTACTTC,TRBJ2-5,TRBV19,NA,TRBD2
CASSISFTGELFF,TGTGCCAGTAGTATTTCTTTCACCGGGGAGCTGTTTTTT,TRBJ2-2,TRBV19,NA,NA
CASSKAGGGTDTQYF,TGTGCCAGCAGCAAAGCGGGGGGGGGCACAGATACGCAGTATTTT,TRBJ2-3,TRBV13,once,TRBD2
CASRPSGYAYEQYF,TGTGCCAGCAGGCCTAGCGGTTATGCATACGAGCAGTACTTC,TRBJ2-7,TRBV28,NA,TRBD2
CASSFFTDTQYF,TGTGCCAGCAGCTTCTTCACAGATACGCAGTATTTT,TRBJ2-3,TRBV5-4,once,NA
CASSLFRTGDWSEKLFF,TGTGCCAGCAGCTTATTTCGGACAGGGGATTGGAGTGAAAAACTGTTTTTT,TRBJ1-4,TRBV7-9,NA,TRBD1
CASSVGQDRAYGYTF,TGTGCCAGCAGCGTAGGCCAGGACAGGGCCTATGGCTACACCTTC,TRBJ1-2,TRBV9,NA,TRBD1
CASSQLTGFTEAFF,TGTGCCAGCAGCCAACTAACAGGGTTCACTGAAGCTTTCTTT,TRBJ1-1,TRBV4-2,NA,NA
CASSLTSGGAGELFF,TGTGCCAGCAGCTTGACTAGCGGGGGGGCCGGGGAGCTGTTTTTT,TRBJ2-2,TRBV7-2,few,TRBD2
CSVDLTGTGIEQYF,TGCAGCGTTGATCTCACCGGGACAGGGATCGAGCAGTACTTC,TRBJ2-7,TRBV29-1,NA,TRBD1
CASSFQTELRSEAFF,TGTGCCAGCAGCTTCCAGACTGAGCTCCGATCGGAAGCTTTCTTT,TRBJ1-1,TRBV13,NA,NA
CASSRTSGTYEQYF,TGCGCCAGCAGTAGGACTAGCGGAACCTACGAGCAGTACTTC,TRBJ2-7,TRBV5-1,few,TRBD2
CASSFTGVGEKLFF,TGTGCCAGCAGTTTTACAGGGGTGGGTGAAAAACTGTTTTTT,TRBJ1-4,TRBV27,NA,TRBD1
CASSLGDRQETQYF,TGTGCCAGCAGCTTGGGGGACAGACAAGAGACCCAGTACTTC,TRBJ2-5,TRBV13,NA,TRBD1
CASSQVGPNTGELFF,TGTGCCAGCAGCCAGGTCGGCCCCAACACCGGGGAGCTGTTTTTT,TRBJ2-2,TRBV6-5,NA,NA
CASSQDVIAGVLEAQYF,TGTGCCAGCAGCCAAGATGTAATAGCGGGAGTCTTGGAGGCGCAGTATTTT,TRBJ2-3,TRBV4-2,NA,TRBD2
CASSWGLATGELFF,TGTGCCAGCAGCTGGGGACTAGCGACCGGGGAGCTGTTTTTT,TRBJ2-2,TRBV5-4,NA,TRBD2
CASTKGQGYYEQYF,TGTGCCAGCACAAAGGGACAGGGGTATTACGAGCAGTACTTC,TRBJ2-7,TRBV27,NA,TRBD1
CASSVGTGGGGFSYEQYF,TGTGCCAGCAGCGTAGGGACAGGGGGCGGCGGGTTCTCCTACGAGCAGTACTTC,TRBJ2-7,TRBV9,NA,TRBD1
CASSEATSGRTRELFF,TGTGCCAGCAGTGAAGCGACTAGCGGGAGGACCCGGGAGCTGTTTTTT,TRBJ2-2,TRBV6-1,NA,TRBD2
CASSVTAVWDTEAFF,TGTGCCAGCAGCGTAACAGCCGTTTGGGACACTGAAGCTTTCTTT,TRBJ1-1,TRBV9,few,NA
CASSIAPGFISEQYF,TGTGCCAGTAGTATCGCGCCTGGGTTCATAAGCGAGCAGTACTTC,TRBJ2-7,TRBV19,NA,NA
CSVYQDRNEQYF,TGCAGCGTGTACCAGGACAGAAACGAGCAGTACTTC,TRBJ2-7,TRBV29-1,NA,NA
CASSPGTDYGYTF,TGTGCCAGCAGTCCCGGGACAGACTATGGCTACACCTTC,TRBJ1-2,TRBV7-9,NA,TRBD1
CASRPPGSTEAFF,TGTGCCAGCAGACCCCCAGGGTCCACTGAAGCTTTCTTT,TRBJ1-1,TRBV6-5,NA,NA
CASSPPGTSGKNGELFF,TGTGCCAGCTCACCACCCGGGACTAGCGGGAAAAACGGGGAGCTGTTTTTT,TRBJ2-2,TRBV18,NA,TRBD2
CASGYPGDHEQFF,TGTGCCAGCGGATACCCGGGGGACCATGAGCAGTTCTTC,TRBJ2-1,TRBV7-2,NA,NA
CASNRLPEQSQETQYF,TGTGCCAGCAATCGCCTCCCGGAACAGTCCCAAGAGACCCAGTACTTC,TRBJ2-5,TRBV7-9,once,NA
CASSPAVRRDEQFF,TGTGCCAGCAGTCCCGCCGTCAGGCGGGATGAGCAGTTCTTC,TRBJ2-1,TRBV28,NA,NA
CASSTSGANYGYTF,TGTGCCAGCAGTACCTCGGGGGCTAACTATGGCTACACCTTC,TRBJ1-2,TRBV27,NA,NA
CASSPLTGENTEAFF,TGTGCCAGCTCACCGTTGACAGGGGAAAACACTGAAGCTTTCTTT,TRBJ1-1,TRBV18,NA,TRBD1
CASSLRGQLGAGELFF,TGTGCCAGCAGCTTACGCGGACAATTAGGAGCCGGGGAGCTGTTTTTT,TRBJ2-2,TRBV11-3,NA,NA
CASGSSYNEQFF,TGTGCCAGCGGCAGCTCCTACAATGAGCAGTTCTTC,TRBJ2-1,TRBV6-6,NA,NA
CASSPDGQYTEAFF,TGTGCCAGTAGTCCCGATGGGCAGTACACTGAAGCTTTCTTT,TRBJ1-1,TRBV19,NA,NA
CASSQGSAEGNIQYF,TGTGCCAGCAGCCAAGGGTCAGCGGAGGGGAACATTCAGTACTTC,TRBJ2-4,TRBV4-2,NA,NA
CASSLFETSNSPLHF,TGTGCCAGCAGCCTTTTCGAGACAAGCAATTCACCCCTCCACTTT,TRBJ1-6,TRBV7-8,few,NA
CASSLYGGLNEQFF,TGTGCCAGCAGCTTATATGGCGGTCTCAATGAGCAGTTCTTC,TRBJ2-1,TRBV7-3,NA,NA
CASSLSGTENTEAFF,TGTGCCAGCAGTTTATCCGGGACAGAGAACACTGAAGCTTTCTTT,TRBJ1-1,TRBV28,NA,TRBD1
CASRGKQGKNTEAFF,TGTGCCAGCAGGGGAAAACAGGGGAAGAACACTGAAGCTTTCTTT,TRBJ1-1,TRBV6-5,NA,TRBD1
CGAGQGRNTIYF,TGTGGTGCGGGACAGGGACGAAACACCATATATTTT,TRBJ1-3,TRBV28,few,TRBD1
CASRRGGTYEQYF,TGTGCCAGCAGACGGGGAGGTACCTACGAGCAGTACTTC,TRBJ2-7,TRBV27,NA,NA
CATSSSGLWNEQFF,TGTGCCACCAGCTCCTCAGGGCTGTGGAATGAGCAGTTCTTC,TRBJ2-1,TRBV15,few,NA
CASSWTSGGGTQYF,TGCGCCAGCAGCTGGACTAGCGGGGGAGGTACGCAGTATTTT,TRBJ2-3,TRBV5-1,once,TRBD2
CASNMPGQGNQPQHF,TGTGCCAGCAATATGCCGGGACAGGGGAATCAGCCCCAGCATTTT,TRBJ1-5,TRBV6-1,NA,TRBD1